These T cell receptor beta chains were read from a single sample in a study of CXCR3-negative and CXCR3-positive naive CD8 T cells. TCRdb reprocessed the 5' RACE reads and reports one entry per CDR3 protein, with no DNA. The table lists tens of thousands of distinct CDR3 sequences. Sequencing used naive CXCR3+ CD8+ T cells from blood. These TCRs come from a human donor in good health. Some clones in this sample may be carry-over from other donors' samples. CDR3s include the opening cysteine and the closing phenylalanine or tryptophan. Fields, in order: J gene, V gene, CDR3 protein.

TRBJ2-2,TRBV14,CASSQDPGELFF
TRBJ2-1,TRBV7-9,CASSSRDRGNEQFF
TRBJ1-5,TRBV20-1,CSANDNRGHRQPQHF
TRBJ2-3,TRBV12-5,CASGLRVGDTQYF
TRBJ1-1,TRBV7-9,CASSLAGTGVGTEAFF
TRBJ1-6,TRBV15,CATSTTGQRLSYNSPLHF
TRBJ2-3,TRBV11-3,CASSLVAGTDTQYF
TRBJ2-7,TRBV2,CASRGTVYEQYF
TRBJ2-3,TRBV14,CASSQMGSDTQYF
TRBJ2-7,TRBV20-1,CSARGRDDYEQYF
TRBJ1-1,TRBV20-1,CSAREGRGYTEAFF
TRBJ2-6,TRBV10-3,CAIRGWQESSGANVLTF
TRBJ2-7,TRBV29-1,CSARQSSYEQYF
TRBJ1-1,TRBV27,CASSLTVMVTEAFF
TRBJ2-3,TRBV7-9,CASSSRAGGSSTDTQYF
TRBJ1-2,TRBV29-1,CSVRQLATYGYTF
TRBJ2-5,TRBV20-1,CSARELGSLQETQYF
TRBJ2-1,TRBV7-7,CASSSLGLYNEQFF
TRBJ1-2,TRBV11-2,CASSLEDIRYGYTF
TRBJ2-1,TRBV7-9,CASSFGWGSGLAESYNEQFF
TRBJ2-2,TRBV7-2,CASSSRGQGHTGELFF
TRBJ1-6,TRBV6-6,CASSYSWLRGSYKGYNSPLHF
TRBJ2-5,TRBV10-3,CAISGDGIQETQYF
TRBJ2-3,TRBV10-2,CASSDLGSTDTQYF
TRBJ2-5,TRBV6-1,CASSEFKLARYQETQYF
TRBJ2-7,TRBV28,CASSRGQGILYEQYF
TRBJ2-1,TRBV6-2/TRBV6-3,CASSYQGSSYNEQFF
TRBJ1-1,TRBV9,CASTRTDMNTEAFF
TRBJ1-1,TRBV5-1,CASSLGDSMNTEAFF
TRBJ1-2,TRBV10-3,CAISEGGQASYGYTF
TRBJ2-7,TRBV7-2,CASSLAQGWGSYEQYF
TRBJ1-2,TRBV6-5,CASSYGTGQADGYTF
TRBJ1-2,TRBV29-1,CSVGQPNYGYTF
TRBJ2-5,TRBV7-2,CASGLKDGYVQYF
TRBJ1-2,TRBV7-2,CASSLDRRGTF
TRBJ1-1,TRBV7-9,CASQTFQGSTEAFF
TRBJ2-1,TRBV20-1,CSAPRGDEQFF
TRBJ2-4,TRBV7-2,CASSLGGGGGVIQYF
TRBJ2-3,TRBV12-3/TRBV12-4,CASSLNRGTDTQYF
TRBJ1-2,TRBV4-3,CASSPKWAVPNYGYTF
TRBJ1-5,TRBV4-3,CASSQDRVGNQPQHF
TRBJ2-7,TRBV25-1,CASSSLLRQGRHEQYF
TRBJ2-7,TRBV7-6,CASMAAGVSYEQYF
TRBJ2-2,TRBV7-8,CASEVYLGELFF
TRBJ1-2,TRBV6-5,CASSYVRGEGYTF
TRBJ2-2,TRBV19,CATKRTGETGELFF
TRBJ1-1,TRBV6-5,CASSRQSNTEAFF
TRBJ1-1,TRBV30,CAWNLGQLNTEAFF
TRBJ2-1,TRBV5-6,CASSPLKGDEQFF
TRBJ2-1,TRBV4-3,CASSQGRTDYNEQFF
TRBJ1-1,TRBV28,CASSSATGQGARDTEAFF
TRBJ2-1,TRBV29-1,CSVLTGSYNEQFF
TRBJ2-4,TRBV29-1,CSVPGHIAKNIQYF
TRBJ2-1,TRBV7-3,CASSLTSGINEQFF
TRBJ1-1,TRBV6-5,CASSYSAENTEAFF